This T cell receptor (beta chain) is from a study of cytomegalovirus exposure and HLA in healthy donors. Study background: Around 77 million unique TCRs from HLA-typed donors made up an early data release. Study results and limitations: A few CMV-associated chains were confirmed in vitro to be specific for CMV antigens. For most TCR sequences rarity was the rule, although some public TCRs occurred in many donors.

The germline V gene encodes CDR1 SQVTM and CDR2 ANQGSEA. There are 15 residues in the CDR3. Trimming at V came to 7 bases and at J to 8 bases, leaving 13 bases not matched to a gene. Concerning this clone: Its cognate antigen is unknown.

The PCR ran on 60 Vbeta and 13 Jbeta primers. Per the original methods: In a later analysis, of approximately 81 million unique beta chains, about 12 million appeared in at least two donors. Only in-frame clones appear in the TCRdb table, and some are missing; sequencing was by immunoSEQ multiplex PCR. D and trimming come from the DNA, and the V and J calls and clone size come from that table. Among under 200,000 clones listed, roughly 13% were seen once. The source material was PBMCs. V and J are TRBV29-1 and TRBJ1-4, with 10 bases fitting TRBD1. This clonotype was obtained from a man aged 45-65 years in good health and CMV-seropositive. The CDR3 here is CSATGTGDRGEKLFF. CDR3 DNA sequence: TGCAGCGCCACCGGGACAGGGGACCGTGGCGAAAAACTGTTTTTT. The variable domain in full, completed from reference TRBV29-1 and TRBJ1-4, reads SAVISQKPSRDICQRGTSLTIQCQVDSQVTMMFWYRQQPGQSLTLIATANQGSEATYESGFVIDKFPISRPNLTFSTLTVSNMSPEDSSIYLCSATGTGDRGEKLFFGSGTQLSVL.